This T cell receptor beta chain originates from a study of T-cell reconstitution after alpha-beta-depleted transplantation in children. Unique molecular identifiers were incorporated when the TCRbeta library was constructed. Each CDR3 protein gets one entry after TCRdb re-called the PCR reads with MiXCR. Here the sample spans 440,000 or so distinct CDR3 sequences, roughly 10% being singletons. This clonotype has only one observation. This CDR3 spans 15 amino acids. Trimming removed 6 bases from V and 3 bases from J; junction bases left unmatched: 9. The receptor was isolated from a human donor who donated a stem cell graft to a child with acute myeloid leukemia. The sample consisted of PBMCs from the stem cell graft donor, taken from the stem cell graft. The chain is built from TRBV12-3 or TRBV12-4 and TRBJ2-3; 7 bases align to TRBD1. This CDR3 is CASSRRGLGTDTQYF. The CDR3 coding sequence is TGTGCCAGCAGCCGCAGGGGGTTGGGGACAGATACGCAGTATTTT.